The clone carrying this T cell receptor beta chain was seen once. Using a J-beta primer mix together with a sample-barcoded 5' primer, a second PCR was run for roughly 6 to 11 cycles. The template-switch adaptor, which had 12 random nucleotides, put a tag on each cDNA molecule. Researchers report that each sample yielded at least 3 million CDR3-containing paired-end reads. TCRdb processed the 5' RACE reads anew with MiXCR; each CDR3 protein has one entry. The profile covers over 1,200,000 distinct CDR3 sequences, with around 59% appearing a single time and over 6.5% taken by the ten largest. These data originate in a study of blood T cells in healthy people across ages. V lost 6 bases and J lost 6; bases outside the gene matches: 2. This CDR3 comprises 11 residues. In germline, CDR1 is DFQATT, CDR2 SNEGSKA (reference sequence). The sample providers were healthy Caucasian people from Russia, aged about 6 to 90.

This clonotype originated in a man aged 18-30 years in good health. The chain combines TRBV20-1 with TRBJ2-1; TRBD2 aligns across 7 bases. Sequencing was carried out using blood. In DNA form, the CDR3 reads TGCAGTGCCAGGACTAGCAATGAGCAGTTCTTC. Translated: CSARTSNEQFF.